These 19 T cell receptor beta chains were all obtained from the same sample, sequenced in a study of blood T cells in healthy people across ages (dated by TCRdb to the mid-2010s). The method behind the library was 5' RACE. Sequencer: Illumina HiSeq 2500. A second PCR of about 6 to 11 cycles was performed with a sample-barcoded 5' primer and a J-beta primer mix. The public reads were reprocessed in TCRdb via fastp at Q25 and MiXCR, keeping in-frame beta chains. Every entry covers one CDR3 protein and lists the most common genes and DNA from its rows. The sample table shows about 830,000 distinct CDR3 sequences, and around 68% are seen once. The top ten clonotypes cover 25% to 30% of the sample. What was sequenced was blood. These receptors were taken from a man aged 25 to 40 in good health.

The chain joins TRBV15 to TRBJ1-5; D is perhaps TRBD1 (5 bases). CDR3 size: 16 residues. V was clipped by 2 bases and J by 0 bases, with 11 bases between them. Germline V gives CDR1 LNHNV, CDR2 YYDKDF (reference sequence). This CDR3 is CATSRRQLYSNQPQHF. The CDR3 coding sequence is TGTGCCACCAGCAGACGACAGTTATATAGCAATCAGCCCCAGCATTTT.

This chain connects TRBV10-3 to TRBJ1-5, with D maybe TRBD1 (5 bases). The CDR3 covers 12 residues. Trimming pared 5 bases from V and 9 bases from J, leaving 11 bases between. From germline, CDR1 is ENHRY and CDR2 SYGVKD. The DNA for the CDR3 is TGTGCCATCAGTTCGGGGGGGTGGCCCCAGCATTTT. It yields the protein CAISSGGWPQHF.

The J gene is TRBJ2-1, the V gene TRBV20-1, with 9 positions matching TRBD2. Per germline, CDR1 DFQATT and CDR2 SNEGSKA (reference sequence). The CDR3 has 14 amino acids. V lost 2 bases and J lost 7; bases outside the gene matches: 6. Here the CDR3 reads CSARNSGGPNEQFF. CDR3 in DNA: TGCAGTGCTAGAAATAGCGGGGGTCCTAATGAGCAGTTCTTC.

CDR3 DNA sequence: TGTGCCAGCAGCTTGCAGGGCCGGTCCTACAATGAGCAGTACTTC. This translates into CASSLQGRSYNEQYF. V usage is TRBV5-4 and J usage is TRBJ2-1, with D possibly being TRBD1 (5 bases). Near its end, the DNA agrees better with TRBJ2-7, so the J call may be wrong. The length of the CDR3 is 15 residues. CDR1 is SGHNT and CDR2 is YYREEE in the germline V gene (reference sequence).

The chain carries TRBV28 and TRBJ1-5; D not resolved. The CDR3 runs 16 residues. Trimming removed 1 base from V and 0 bases from J, with 10 bases in between. CDR1 and CDR2 (germline): MDHEN, SYDVKM. The CDR3 nucleotides are TGTGCCAGCAGTTTATATGCAGGAACTAGCAATCAGCCCCAGCATTTT. As protein: CASSLYAGTSNQPQHF.

This sequence joins TRBV12-3 or TRBV12-4 and TRBJ2-5, with D tentatively TRBD2 (5 bases). The CDR3 loop spans 16 amino acids. The V end lost 5 bases, the J end lost 2 bases, and 18 bases lay between the germline ends. The CDR3 loop reads CASSPPRSSGQETQYF. In DNA form, the CDR3 reads TGTGCCAGCAGTCCACCCCGGAGCTCGGGACAAGAGACCCAGTACTTC.

The chain combines TRBV7-3 with TRBJ2-1; tentatively, D is TRBD2 (5 bases). Germline CDR1 is SGHTA and CDR2 is FQGTGA. V lost 5 bases and J lost 8, with 13 bases in between. The CDR3 loop spans 13 amino acids. The DNA for the CDR3 is TGTGCCAGCAGCCCTACCGGCGGGTATGAGCAGTTCTTC. This codes for CASSPTGGYEQFF.

The chain links TRBV28 to TRBJ1-3; D unclear. This CDR3 is built from 11 residues. Deletions cut 5 bases from V and 10 bases from J, with 9 bases between. CDR1 MDHEN and CDR2 SYDVKM come from the germline V gene. Here the CDR3 DNA reads TGTGCCAGCAGTACGTTAGAAACCATATATTTT. It specifies CASSTLETIYF. The full variable domain, its missing parts supplied by reference TRBV28 and TRBJ1-3, is DVKVTQSSRYLVKRTGEKVFLECVQDMDHENMFWYRQDPGLGLRLIYFSYDVKMKEKGDIPEGYSVSREKKERFSLILESASTNQTSMYLCASSTLETIYFGEGSWLTVV.

This chain connects TRBV9 to TRBJ2-1; D possibly uses TRBD1 or TRBD2 (5 bases each). CDR1 SGDLS and CDR2 YYNGEE come from the germline V gene. The CDR3 covers 13 residues. V lost 4 bases and J 9 bases, leaving 14 bases between the germline ends. CDR3 nucleotides: TGTGCCAGCAGCCCCACTGGGGGTTGTGAGCAGTTCTTC. Amino acids: CASSPTGGCEQFF.

This chain uses TRBV5-1 with TRBJ2-7; unclear D gene. Germline CDR1 and CDR2: SGHRS and YFSETQ. V dropped 0 bases and J dropped 2 bases, with 12 bases sitting between them. This CDR3 contains 15 residues. CDR3 in amino acids: CASSLVIGQPYEQYF. DNA of the CDR3: TGCGCCAGCAGCTTGGTTATTGGGCAACCCTACGAGCAGTACTTC.

This clonotype was detected a few times. V and J are TRBV7-6 and TRBJ2-6, with 7 bases lining up with TRBD1. The CDR3 runs 16 residues. Trimming cost V 5 bases and J 4 bases; bases outside gene matches: 8. Germline V CDR1 and CDR2: SGHVS, FNYEAQ. CDR3 loop: CASSPGQRLGANVLTF. The CDR3 DNA reads TGTGCCAGCAGCCCGGGACAGCGATTGGGGGCCAACGTCCTGACTTTC.

This clonotype was picked up a small number of times. J is TRBJ2-5 and V is TRBV7-9; D ambiguous. The end of the DNA is better explained by TRBJ2-7, so the J call may be wrong. This CDR3 region has 15 residues. Germline V gene data show CDR1 as SEHNR and CDR2 as FQNEAQ (reference sequence). The CDR3 DNA follows: TGTGCCAGCAGCCGAGAAATTCCGAACCCCTACGAGCAGTACTTC. It encodes CASSREIPNPYEQYF.

This clonotype has a handful of counts. This chain links TRBV20-1 with TRBJ2-3; D is unclear. The V gene lost 1 base and the J gene lost 3 bases, with 8 bases spanning the gap. Germline CDR1 DFQATT, CDR2 SNEGSKA (reference sequence). This CDR3 has 13 amino acids. CDR3 DNA: TGCAGTGCTAGAGCGTCTGGGACAGATACGCAGTATTTT. The encoded protein is CSARASGTDTQYF.

This clonotype turned up a few times. This chain joins TRBV7-2 and TRBJ2-3; D remains unclear. Germline lookup yields CDR1 SGHTA and CDR2 FQGNSA. Trimming cost V 1 base and J 6 bases, with 8 bases left between them. The CDR3 runs 13 residues. CDR3 sequence (DNA): TGTGCCAGCAGCTTAGTGACTCGGGATACGCAGTATTTT. This translates into CASSLVTRDTQYF.

The chain joins TRBV4-2 to TRBJ2-7; maybe TRBD2 (5 bases). The DNA end is a closer match to TRBJ2-1, so the J assignment may be wrong. Germline CDR1 reads LGHNA; CDR2 reads YNFKEQ. The CDR3 length is 14 residues. The CDR3 DNA is TGTGCCAGCAGCCAAGATCCGGGGTCGGATGAGCAGTTCTTC. The encoded protein is CASSQDPGSDEQFF.

This clonotype has only a few counts. The V call is TRBV20-1, the J call TRBJ2-7, with TRBD2 identical over 9 bases. Germline V gene lookup returns CDR1 DFQATT and CDR2 SNEGSKA (reference sequence). This CDR3 is 14 amino acids long. V lost 4 bases to trimming and J lost 0 bases; unmatched junction nucleotides: 4. This chain's CDR3 is CSATRLADSYEQYF. As DNA, the CDR3 is TGCAGTGCTACGCGACTAGCGGACTCCTACGAGCAGTACTTC.

The CDR3 spells CASSRPGNTEAFF. The CDR3 region has the DNA TGTGCCAGCAGCAGACCGGGTAACACTGAAGCTTTCTTT. The chain carries TRBV5-6 and TRBJ1-1; no definite D call. The CDR3 extends over 13 amino acids. Per the germline V gene, CDR1 is SGHDT and CDR2 is YYEEEE. The germline V and J ends were trimmed by 4 bases and 2 bases, with 9 bases remaining between them.

This clonotype showed up many times. J is TRBJ2-1 and V is TRBV4-3, with TRBD1 matching 9 bases. Per germline, CDR1 LGHNA and CDR2 YSLEER. This CDR3 spans 16 amino acids. V was pared by 1 base and J by 1 base, with 2 bases of the junction left unmatched. CDR3 nucleotide sequence: TGCGCCAGCAGCCAAGGACAGGGGGTATCCTACAATGAGCAGTTCTTC. The encoded protein is CASSQGQGVSYNEQFF.

This chain uses TRBV10-3 with TRBJ2-3, with TRBD1 identical over 7 bases. Germline V gives CDR1 ENHRY, CDR2 SYGVKD. The junction had 6 bases not matched to a gene; V was cut back by 11 bases and J by 4 bases. This CDR3 has 12 amino acids. Written as DNA, the CDR3 is TGTGCCGTGGGGACAGACTCAGATACGCAGTATTTT. Protein: CAVGTDSDTQYF.